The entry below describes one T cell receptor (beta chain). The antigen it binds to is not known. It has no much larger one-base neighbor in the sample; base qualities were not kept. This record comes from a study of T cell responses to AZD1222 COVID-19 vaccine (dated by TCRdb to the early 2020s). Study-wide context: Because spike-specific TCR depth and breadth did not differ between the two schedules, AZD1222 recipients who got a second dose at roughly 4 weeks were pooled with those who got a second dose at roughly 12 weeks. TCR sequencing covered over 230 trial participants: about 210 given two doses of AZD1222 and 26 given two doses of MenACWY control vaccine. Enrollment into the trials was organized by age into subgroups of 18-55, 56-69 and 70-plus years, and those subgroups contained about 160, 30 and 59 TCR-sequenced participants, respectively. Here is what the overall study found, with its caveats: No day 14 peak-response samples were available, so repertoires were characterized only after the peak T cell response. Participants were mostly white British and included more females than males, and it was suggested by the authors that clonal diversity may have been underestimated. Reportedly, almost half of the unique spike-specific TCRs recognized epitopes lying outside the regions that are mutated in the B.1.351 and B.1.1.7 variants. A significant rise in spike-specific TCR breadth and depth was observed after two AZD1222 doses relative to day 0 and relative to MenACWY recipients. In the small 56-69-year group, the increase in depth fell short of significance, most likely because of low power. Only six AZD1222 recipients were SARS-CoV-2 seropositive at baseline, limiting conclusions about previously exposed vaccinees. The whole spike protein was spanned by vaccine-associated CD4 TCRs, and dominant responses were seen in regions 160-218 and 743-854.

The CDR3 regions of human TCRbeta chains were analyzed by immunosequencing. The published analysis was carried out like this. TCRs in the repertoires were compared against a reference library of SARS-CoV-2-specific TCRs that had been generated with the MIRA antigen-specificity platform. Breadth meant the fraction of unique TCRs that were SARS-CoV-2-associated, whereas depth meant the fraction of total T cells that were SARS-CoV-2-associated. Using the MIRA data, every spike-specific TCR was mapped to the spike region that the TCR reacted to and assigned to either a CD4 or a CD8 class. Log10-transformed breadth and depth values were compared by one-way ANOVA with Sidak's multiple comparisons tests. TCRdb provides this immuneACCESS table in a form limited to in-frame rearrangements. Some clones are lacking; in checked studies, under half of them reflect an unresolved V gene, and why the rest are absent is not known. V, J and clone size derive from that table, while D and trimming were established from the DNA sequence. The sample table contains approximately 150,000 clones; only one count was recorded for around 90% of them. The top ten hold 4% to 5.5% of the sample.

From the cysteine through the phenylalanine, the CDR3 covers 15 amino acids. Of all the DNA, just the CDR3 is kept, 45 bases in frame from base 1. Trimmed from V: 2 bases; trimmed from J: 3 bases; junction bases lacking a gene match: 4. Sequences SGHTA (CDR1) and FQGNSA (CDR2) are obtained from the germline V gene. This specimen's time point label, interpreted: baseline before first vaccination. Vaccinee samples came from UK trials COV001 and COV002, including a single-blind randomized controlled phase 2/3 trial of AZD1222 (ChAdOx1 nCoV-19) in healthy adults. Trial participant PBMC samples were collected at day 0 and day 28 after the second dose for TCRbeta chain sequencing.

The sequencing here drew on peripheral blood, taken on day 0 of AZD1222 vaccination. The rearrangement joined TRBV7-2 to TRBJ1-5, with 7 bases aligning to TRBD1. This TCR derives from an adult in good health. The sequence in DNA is TGTGCCAGCAGCTTATATCAGGGGGACAATCAGCCCCAGCATTTT. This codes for CASSLYQGDNQPQHF.